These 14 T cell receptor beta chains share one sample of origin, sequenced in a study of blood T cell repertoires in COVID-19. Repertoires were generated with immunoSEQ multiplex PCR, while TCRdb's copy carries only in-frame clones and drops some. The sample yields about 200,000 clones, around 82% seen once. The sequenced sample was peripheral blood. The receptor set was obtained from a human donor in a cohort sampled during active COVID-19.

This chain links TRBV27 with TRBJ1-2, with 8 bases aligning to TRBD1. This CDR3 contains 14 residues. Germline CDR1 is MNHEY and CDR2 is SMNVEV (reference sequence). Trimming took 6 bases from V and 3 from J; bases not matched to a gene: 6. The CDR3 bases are TGTGCCAGCAGCCGGGACAGGAATTACTATGGCTACACCTTC. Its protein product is CASSRDRNYYGYTF.

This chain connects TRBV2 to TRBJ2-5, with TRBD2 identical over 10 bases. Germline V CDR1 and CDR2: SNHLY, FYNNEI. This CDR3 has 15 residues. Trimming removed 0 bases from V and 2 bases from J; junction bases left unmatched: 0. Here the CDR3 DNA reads TGTGCCAGCAGTGAAGCTAGCGGGGGGCAAGAGACCCAGTACTTC. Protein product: CASSEASGGQETQYF.

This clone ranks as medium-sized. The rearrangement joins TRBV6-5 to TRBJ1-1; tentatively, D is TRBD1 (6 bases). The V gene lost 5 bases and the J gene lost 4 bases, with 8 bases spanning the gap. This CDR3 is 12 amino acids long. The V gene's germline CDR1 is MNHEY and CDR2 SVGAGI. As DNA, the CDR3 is TGTGCCAGCAGTAAGGGGGTCACTGAAGCTTTCTTT. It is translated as CASSKGVTEAFF.

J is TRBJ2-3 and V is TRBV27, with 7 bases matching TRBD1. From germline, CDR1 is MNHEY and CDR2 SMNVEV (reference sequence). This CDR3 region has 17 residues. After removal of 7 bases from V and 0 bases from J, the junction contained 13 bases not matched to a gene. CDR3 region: CASIPLGTEASTDTQYF. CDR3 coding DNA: TGTGCCAGCATCCCTTTAGGGACAGAAGCTAGCACAGATACGCAGTATTTT.

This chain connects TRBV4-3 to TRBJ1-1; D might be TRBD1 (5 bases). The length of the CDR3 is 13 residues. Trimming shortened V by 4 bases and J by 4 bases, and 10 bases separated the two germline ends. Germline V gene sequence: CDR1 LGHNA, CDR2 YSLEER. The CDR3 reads CASSLRGSTEAFF. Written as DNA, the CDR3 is TGCGCCAGCAGCCTCCGGGGGTCCACTGAAGCTTTCTTT.

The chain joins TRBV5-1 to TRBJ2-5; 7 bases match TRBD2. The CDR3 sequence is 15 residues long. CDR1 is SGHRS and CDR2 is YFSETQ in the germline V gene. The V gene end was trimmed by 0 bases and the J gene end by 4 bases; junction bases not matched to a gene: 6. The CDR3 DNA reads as TGCGCCAGCAGCTTGGCTGGCAGGGAGGGAGAGACCCAGTACTTC. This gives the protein CASSLAGREGETQYF.

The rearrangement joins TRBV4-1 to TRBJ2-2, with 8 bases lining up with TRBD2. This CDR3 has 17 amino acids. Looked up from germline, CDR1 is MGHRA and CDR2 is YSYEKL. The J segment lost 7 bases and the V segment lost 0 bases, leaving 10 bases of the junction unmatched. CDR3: CASSQDPAGARGGELFF. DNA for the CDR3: TGCGCCAGCAGCCAAGACCCAGCGGGAGCACGGGGCGGGGAGCTGTTTTTT.

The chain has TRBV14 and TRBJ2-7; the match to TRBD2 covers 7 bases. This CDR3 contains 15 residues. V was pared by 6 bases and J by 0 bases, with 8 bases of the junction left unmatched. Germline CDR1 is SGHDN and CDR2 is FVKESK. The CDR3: CASRVSGSSSYEQYF. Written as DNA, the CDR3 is TGTGCCAGCAGGGTTAGCGGGTCGAGCTCCTACGAGCAGTACTTC. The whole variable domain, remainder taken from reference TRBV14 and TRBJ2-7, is EAGVTQFPSHSVIEKGQTVTLRCDPISGHDNLYWYRRVMGKEIKFLLHFVKESKQDESGMPNNRFLAERTGGTYSTLKVQPAELEDSGVYFCASRVSGSSSYEQYFGPGTRLTVT.

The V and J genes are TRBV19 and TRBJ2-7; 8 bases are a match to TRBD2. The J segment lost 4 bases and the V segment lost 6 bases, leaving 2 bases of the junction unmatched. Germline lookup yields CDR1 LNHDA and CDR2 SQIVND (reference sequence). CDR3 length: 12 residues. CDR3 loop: CASSGGAYEQYF. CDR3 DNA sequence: TGTGCCAGTAGCGGGGGGGCTTACGAGCAGTACTTC. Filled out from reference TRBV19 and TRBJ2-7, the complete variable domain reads DGGITQSPKYLFRKEGQNVTLSCEQNLNHDAMYWYRQDPGQGLRLIYYSQIVNDFQKGDIAEGYSVSREKKESFPLTVTSAQKNPTAFYLCASSGGAYEQYFGPGTRLTVT.

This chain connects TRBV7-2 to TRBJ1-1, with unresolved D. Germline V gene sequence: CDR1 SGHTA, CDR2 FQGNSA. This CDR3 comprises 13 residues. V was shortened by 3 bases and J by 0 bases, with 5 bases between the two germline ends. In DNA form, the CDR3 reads TGTGCCAGCAGCTTCGACATGAACACTGAAGCTTTCTTT. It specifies CASSFDMNTEAFF.

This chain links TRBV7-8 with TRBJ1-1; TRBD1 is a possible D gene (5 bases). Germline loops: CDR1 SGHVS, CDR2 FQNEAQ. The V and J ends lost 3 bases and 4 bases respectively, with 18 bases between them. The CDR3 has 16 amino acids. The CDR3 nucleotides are TGTGCCAGCAGCTTGGGTTCCGGGGGAAGGGGCACTGAAGCTTTCTTT. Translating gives CASSLGSGGRGTEAFF.

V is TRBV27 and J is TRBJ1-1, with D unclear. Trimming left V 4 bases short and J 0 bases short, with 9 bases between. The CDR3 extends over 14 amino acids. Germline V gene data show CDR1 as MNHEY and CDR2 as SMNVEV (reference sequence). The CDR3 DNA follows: TGTGCCAGCAGTTCCCCGGGGATGAACACTGAAGCTTTCTTT. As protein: CASSSPGMNTEAFF.

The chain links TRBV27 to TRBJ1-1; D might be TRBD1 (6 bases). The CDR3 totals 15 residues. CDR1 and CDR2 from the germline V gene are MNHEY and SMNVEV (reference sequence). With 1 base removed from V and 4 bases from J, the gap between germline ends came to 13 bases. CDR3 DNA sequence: TGTGCCAGCAGTTTATTGGCAGGGGAGGGCACTGAAGCTTTCTTT. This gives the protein CASSLLAGEGTEAFF.

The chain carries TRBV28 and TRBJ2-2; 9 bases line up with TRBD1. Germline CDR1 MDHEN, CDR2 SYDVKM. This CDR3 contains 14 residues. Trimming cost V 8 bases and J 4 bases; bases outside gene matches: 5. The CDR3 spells CASLWGQGTGELFF. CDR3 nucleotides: TGTGCCAGCCTGTGGGGACAGGGCACCGGGGAGCTGTTTTTT. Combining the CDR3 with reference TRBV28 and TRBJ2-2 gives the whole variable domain DVKVTQSSRYLVKRTGEKVFLECVQDMDHENMFWYRQDPGLGLRLIYFSYDVKMKEKGDIPEGYSVSREKKERFSLILESASTNQTSMYLCASLWGQGTGELFFGEGSRLTVL.